The entry that follows covers one T cell receptor (beta chain) sequence. Its antigen is currently unknown. This record comes from a study of T cell responses to AZD1222 COVID-19 vaccine. Sequencing was performed with immunoSEQ multiplex PCR; in TCRdb, only in-frame clones are kept and a portion is missing. The sample lists some 150,000 clones, roughly nine tenths occurring once. Per germline, CDR1 SGHNT and CDR2 YYREEE (reference sequence). This CDR3 is 16 amino acids long. The V end was cut by 4 bases, the J end by 5 bases, with 18 bases between. General study findings and limits: Donors skewed white British and female; clonal diversity was possibly underestimated. Baseline antibody screening turned up just six seropositive AZD1222 recipients. Distributed over spike, vaccine-associated CD4 TCRs predominated at 160-218 and 743-854.

The sequences come from peripheral blood, collected on day 0 of MenACWY control vaccination. This receptor was identified in an adult in good health. The chain uses TRBV5-4 and TRBJ2-2; a weak D match, TRBD2 (5 bases). The CDR3 region is CASSDPGRQATGELFF. DNA for the CDR3: TGTGCCAGCAGCGACCCGGGAAGGCAGGCGACCGGGGAGCTGTTTTTT.